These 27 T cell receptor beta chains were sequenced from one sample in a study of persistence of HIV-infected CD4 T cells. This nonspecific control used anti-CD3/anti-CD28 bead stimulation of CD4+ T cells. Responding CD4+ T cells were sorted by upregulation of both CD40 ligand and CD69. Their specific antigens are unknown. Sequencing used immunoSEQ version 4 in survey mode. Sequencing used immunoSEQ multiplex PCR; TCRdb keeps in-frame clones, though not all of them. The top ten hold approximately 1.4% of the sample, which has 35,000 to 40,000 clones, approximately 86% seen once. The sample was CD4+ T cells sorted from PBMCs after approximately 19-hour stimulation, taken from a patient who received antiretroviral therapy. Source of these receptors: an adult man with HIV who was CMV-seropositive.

In nucleotides, the CDR3 is TGTGCCAGTAGTCACAGGGACGAAGCTTTCTTT. Translation gives CASSHRDEAFF. V and J are TRBV19 and TRBJ1-1; possible D gene TRBD1, 6 bases. The germline V gene encodes CDR1 LNHDA and CDR2 SQIVND (reference sequence). The CDR3 contains 11 residues. Deletions cut 5 bases from V and 8 bases from J, with 9 bases between.

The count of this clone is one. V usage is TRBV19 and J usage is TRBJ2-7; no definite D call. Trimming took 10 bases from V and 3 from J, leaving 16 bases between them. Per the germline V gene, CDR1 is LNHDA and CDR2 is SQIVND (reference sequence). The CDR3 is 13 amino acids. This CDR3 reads CATAGPRRYEQYF. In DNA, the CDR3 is TGTGCCACCGCCGGGCCGCGCCGCTACGAGCAGTACTTC.

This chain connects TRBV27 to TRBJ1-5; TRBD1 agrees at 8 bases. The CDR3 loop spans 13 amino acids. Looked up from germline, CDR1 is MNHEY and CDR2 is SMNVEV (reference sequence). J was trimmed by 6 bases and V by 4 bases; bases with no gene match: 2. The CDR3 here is CASSSQGAQPQHF. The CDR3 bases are TGTGCCAGCAGTTCCCAGGGGGCTCAGCCCCAGCATTTT.

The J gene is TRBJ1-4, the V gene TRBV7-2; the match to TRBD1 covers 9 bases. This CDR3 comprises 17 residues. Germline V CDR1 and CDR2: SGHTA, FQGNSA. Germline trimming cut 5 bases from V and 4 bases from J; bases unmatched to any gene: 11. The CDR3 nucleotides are TGTGCCAGCAGCCCACCGACAGGGGGTTGGAGTAATGAAAAACTGTTTTTT. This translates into CASSPPTGGWSNEKLFF.

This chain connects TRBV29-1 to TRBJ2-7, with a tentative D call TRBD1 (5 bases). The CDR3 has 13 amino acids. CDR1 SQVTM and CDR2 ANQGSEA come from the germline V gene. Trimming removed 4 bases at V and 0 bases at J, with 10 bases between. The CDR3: CSVVEQASYEQYF. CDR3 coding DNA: TGCAGCGTTGTTGAACAGGCCTCCTACGAGCAGTACTTC.

The CDR3 sequence: CSVGQGKSGYTF. DNA for the CDR3: TGCAGCGTAGGACAGGGTAAGAGTGGCTACACCTTC. The V gene is TRBV29-1, the J gene TRBJ1-2, with 8 bases lining up with TRBD1. Germline CDR1 SQVTM, CDR2 ANQGSEA. The CDR3 runs to 12 residues. V dropped 6 bases and J dropped 7; count of bases not matched to a gene: 7.

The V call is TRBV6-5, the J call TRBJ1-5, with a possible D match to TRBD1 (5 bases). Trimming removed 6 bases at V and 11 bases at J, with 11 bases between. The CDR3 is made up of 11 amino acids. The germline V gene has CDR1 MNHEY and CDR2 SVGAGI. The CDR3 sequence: CASSDGGAQHF. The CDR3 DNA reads TGTGCCAGCAGCGACGGGGGAGCCCAGCATTTT.

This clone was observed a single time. The CDR3 nucleotides are TGTGCCTGGAGTGCGGACGGGGTAAGGAGACCCCAGCATTTT. Protein sequence: CAWSADGVRRPQHF. This chain uses TRBV30 with TRBJ1-5, with D unresolved. Germline CDR1 and CDR2: GTSNPN and SVGIG (reference sequence). V lost 1 base and J 10 bases, leaving 17 bases between the germline ends. The CDR3 loop spans 14 amino acids. Full variable domain (missing parts from reference TRBV30 and TRBJ1-5): SQTIHQWPATLVQPVGSPLSLECTVEGTSNPNLYWYRQAAGRGLQLLFYSVGIGQISSEVPQNLSASRPQDRQFILSSKKLLLSDSGFYLCAWSADGVRRPQHFGDGTRLSIL.

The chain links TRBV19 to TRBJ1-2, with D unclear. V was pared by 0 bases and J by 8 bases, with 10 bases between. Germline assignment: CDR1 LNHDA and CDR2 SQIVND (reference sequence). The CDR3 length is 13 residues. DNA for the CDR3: TGTGCCAGTAGTATAGATTTCATTCGCGGCTACACCTTC. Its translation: CASSIDFIRGYTF.

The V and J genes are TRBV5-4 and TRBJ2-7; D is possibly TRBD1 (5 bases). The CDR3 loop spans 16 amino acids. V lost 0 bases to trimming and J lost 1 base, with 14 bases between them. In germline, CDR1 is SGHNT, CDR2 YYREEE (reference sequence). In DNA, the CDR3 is TGTGCCAGCAGCTTGGGGCTCAGGGCCGATTCCTACGAGCAGTACTTC. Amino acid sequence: CASSLGLRADSYEQYF.

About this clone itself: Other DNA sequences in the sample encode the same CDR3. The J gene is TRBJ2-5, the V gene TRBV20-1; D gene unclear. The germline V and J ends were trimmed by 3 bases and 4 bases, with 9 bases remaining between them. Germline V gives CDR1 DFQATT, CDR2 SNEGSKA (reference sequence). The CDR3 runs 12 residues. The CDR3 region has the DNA TGCAGTGCTAGTTCTGGAAGAGAGACCCAGTACTTC. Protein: CSASSGRETQYF.

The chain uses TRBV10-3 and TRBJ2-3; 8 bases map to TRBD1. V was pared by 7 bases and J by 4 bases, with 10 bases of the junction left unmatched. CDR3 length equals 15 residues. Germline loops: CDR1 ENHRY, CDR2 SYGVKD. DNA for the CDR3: TGTGCCATCACCCAGGGGGCTATGACAGCAGATACGCAGTATTTT. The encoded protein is CAITQGAMTADTQYF.

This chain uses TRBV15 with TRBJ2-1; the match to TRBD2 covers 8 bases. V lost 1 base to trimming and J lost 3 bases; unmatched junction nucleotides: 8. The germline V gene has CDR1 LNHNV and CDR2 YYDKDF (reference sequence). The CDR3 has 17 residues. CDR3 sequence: CATSRGLGSGIYNEQFF. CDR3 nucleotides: TGTGCCACCAGCAGAGGGTTGGGTAGCGGGATCTACAATGAGCAGTTCTTC.

In DNA, the CDR3 is TGTGCCAGCTCACCCTCTGAGCGGGCGGGCGAAAAACTGTTTTTT. It codes for CASSPSERAGEKLFF. The V and J genes are TRBV18 and TRBJ1-4; D not certain. The CDR3 length is 15 residues. V gave up 3 bases and J gave up 8 bases, with 16 bases separating them. CDR1 and CDR2 from the germline V gene are KGHSH and LQKENI.

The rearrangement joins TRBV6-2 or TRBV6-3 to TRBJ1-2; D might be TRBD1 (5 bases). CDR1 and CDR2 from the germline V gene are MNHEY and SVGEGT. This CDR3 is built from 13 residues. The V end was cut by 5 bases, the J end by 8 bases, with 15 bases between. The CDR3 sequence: CASSQGARRGYTF. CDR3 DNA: TGTGCCAGCAGTCAGGGCGCACGGCGGGGCTACACCTTC.

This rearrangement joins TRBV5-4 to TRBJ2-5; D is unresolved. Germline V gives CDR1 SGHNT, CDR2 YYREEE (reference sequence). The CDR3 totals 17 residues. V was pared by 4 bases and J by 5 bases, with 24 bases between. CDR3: CASSRRAQSSGGETQYF. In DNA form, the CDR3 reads TGTGCCAGCAGCCGAAGGGCACAGTCTTCCGGTGGGGAGACCCAGTACTTC. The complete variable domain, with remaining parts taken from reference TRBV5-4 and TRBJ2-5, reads ETGVTQSPTHLIKTRGQQVTLRCSSQSGHNTVSWYQQALGQGPQFIFQYYREEENGRGNFPPRFSGLQFPNYSSELNVNALELDDSALYLCASSRRAQSSGGETQYFGPGTRLLVL.

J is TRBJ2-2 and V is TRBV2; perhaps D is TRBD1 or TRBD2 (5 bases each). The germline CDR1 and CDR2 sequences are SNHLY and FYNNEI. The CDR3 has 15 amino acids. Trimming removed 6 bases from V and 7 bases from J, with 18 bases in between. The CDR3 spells CASRPPRGFGGELFF. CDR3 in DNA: TGTGCCAGCAGGCCTCCGAGGGGTTTTGGCGGGGAGCTGTTTTTT.

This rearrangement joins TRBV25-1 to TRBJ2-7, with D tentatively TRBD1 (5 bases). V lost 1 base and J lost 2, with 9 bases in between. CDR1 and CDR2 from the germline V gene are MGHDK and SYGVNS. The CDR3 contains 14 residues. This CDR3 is CASSEWGSTYEQYF. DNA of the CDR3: TGTGCCAGCAGTGAATGGGGCAGTACCTACGAGCAGTACTTC.

The CDR3 sequence: CAWSPQRELFF. The CDR3 DNA is TGTGCCTGGAGTCCACAGAGGGAACTGTTTTTT. This chain links TRBV30 with TRBJ1-4; D remains unclear. This CDR3 has 11 residues. CDR1 GTSNPN and CDR2 SVGIG come from the germline V gene (reference sequence). V was clipped by 2 bases and J by 12 bases, with 10 bases between them.

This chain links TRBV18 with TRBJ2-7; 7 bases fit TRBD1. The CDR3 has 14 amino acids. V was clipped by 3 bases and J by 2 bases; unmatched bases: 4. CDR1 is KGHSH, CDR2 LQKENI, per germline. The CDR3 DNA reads TGTGCCAGCTCACCCGGACAGGCCGCCTACGAGCAGTACTTC. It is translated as CASSPGQAAYEQYF.

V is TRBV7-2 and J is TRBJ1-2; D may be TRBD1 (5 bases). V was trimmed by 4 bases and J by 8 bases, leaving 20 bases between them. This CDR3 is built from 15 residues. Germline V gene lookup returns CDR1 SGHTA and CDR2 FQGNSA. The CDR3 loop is CASSSSGFQRRGYTF. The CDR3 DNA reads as TGTGCCAGCAGCTCGTCAGGGTTTCAACGGCGAGGCTACACCTTC.

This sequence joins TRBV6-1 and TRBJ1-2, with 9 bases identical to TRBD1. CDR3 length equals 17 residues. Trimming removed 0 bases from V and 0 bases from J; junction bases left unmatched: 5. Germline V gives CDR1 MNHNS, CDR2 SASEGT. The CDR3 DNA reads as TGTGCCAGCAGTGAAGCACGGGACAGGGCATCTAACTATGGCTACACCTTC. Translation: CASSEARDRASNYGYTF.

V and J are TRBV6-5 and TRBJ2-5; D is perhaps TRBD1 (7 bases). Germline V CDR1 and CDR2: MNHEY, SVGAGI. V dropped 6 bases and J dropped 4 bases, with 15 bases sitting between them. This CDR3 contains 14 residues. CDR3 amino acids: CASRQRQGGETQYF. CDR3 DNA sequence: TGTGCCAGCAGGCAACGACAGGGAGGAGAGACCCAGTACTTC.

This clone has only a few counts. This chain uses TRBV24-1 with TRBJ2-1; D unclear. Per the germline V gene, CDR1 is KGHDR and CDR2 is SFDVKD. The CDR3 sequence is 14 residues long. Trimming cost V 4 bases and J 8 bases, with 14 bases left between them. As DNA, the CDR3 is TGTGCCACCAGTGAAACGGGCGTAGTGGATGAGCAGTTCTTC. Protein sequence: CATSETGVVDEQFF.

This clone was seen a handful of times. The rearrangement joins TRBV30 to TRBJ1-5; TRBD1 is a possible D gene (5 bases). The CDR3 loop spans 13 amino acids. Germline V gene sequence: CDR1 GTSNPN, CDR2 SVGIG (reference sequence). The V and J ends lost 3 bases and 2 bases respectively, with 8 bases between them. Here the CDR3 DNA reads TGTGCCTGGAGGTCACAGGGCAATCAGCCCCAGCATTTT. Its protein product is CAWRSQGNQPQHF.

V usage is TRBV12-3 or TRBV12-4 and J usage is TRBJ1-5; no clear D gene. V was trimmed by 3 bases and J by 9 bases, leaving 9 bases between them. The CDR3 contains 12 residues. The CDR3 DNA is TGTGCCAGCAGTTTGGGCGCGAGGCCCCAGCATTTT. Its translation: CASSLGARPQHF.

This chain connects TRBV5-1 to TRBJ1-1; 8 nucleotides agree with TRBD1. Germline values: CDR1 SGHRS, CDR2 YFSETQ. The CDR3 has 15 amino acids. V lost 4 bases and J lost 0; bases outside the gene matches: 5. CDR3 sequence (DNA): TGCGCCAGCAGCGCGAGGGACAGGCTGAACACTGAAGCTTTCTTT. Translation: CASSARDRLNTEAFF.